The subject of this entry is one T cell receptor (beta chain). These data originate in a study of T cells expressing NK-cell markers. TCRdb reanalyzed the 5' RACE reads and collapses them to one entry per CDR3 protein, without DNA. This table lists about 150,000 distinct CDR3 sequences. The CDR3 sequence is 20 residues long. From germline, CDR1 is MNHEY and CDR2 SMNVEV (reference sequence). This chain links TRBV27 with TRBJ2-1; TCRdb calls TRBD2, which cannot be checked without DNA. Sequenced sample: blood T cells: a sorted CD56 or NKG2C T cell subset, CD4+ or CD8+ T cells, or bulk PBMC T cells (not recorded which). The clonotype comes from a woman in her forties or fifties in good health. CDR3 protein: CASSLLGTSGTIFSYNEQFF.